The subject of this entry is one T cell receptor beta chain. Per the authors' pipeline: Reference gene primer amplification gave nucleated cell count estimates. Measured with immunoSEQ multiplex PCR; TCRdb has only the in-frame clones, and not every one. The DNA gave D and trimming, while V, J and clone size come from that table. This table holds 89,000 or so clones, about 83% found once. These data originate in a study of blood T cell repertoires in COVID-19. Study-level information: Collection of acute and convalescent COVID-19 samples took place in the United States, Italy and Spain.

Sample: peripheral blood. The source is a man in his fifties or sixties with active COVID-19.

The CDR3 sequence: CASSLVRGNEKLFF. CDR3 in DNA: TGTGCCAGCAGTTTGGTTAGGGGGAATGAAAAACTGTTTTTT. This rearrangement joins TRBV28 to TRBJ1-4, with D perhaps TRBD1 (6 bases). The CDR3 runs 14 residues. Germline V gene sequence: CDR1 MDHEN, CDR2 SYDVKM. The ends were cut back, 3 bases at V and 5 bases at J, with 10 bases in the middle.